One and the same sample provided the 8 T cell receptor beta chains below, sequenced in a study of blood T cell repertoires in COVID-19. Method: immunoSEQ multiplex PCR; TCRdb's copy keeps in-frame clones and lacks some. The table lists about 230,000 clones, roughly 80% of them singletons, with 2.6% in the top ten. The sample consisted of peripheral blood. The receptors were gathered from a woman in her seventies with active or convalescent COVID-19.

The rearrangement uses TRBV20-1 and TRBJ2-7, with a weak D call TRBD2 (5 bases). The CDR3 runs 11 residues. CDR1 is DFQATT, CDR2 SNEGSKA, per germline (reference sequence). The ends were cut back, 2 bases at V and 9 bases at J, with 11 bases in the middle. The CDR3 loop is CSARFWTGQYF. DNA for the CDR3: TGCAGTGCTAGATTTTGGACTGGGCAGTACTTC.

The chain is built from TRBV6-5 and TRBJ1-1; D call uncertain. The CDR3 loop spans 13 amino acids. Germline V gene sequence: CDR1 MNHEY, CDR2 SVGAGI. Trimming removed 0 bases at V and 1 base at J, with 3 bases between. CDR3: CASSYSRNTEAFF. The CDR3 nucleotides are TGTGCCAGCAGTTACTCGCGGAACACTGAAGCTTTCTTT.

This chain links TRBV7-7 with TRBJ1-6, with D perhaps TRBD1 (5 bases). The CDR3 has 18 amino acids. V lost 0 bases to trimming and J lost 10 bases, with 22 bases between them. Germline loops: CDR1 SSHAT, CDR2 FNYEAQ (reference sequence). As DNA, the CDR3 is TGTGCCAGCAGCTTAGCGCTTGGGCAGGGCCGGCGGTGGTCACCCCTCCACTTT. It specifies CASSLALGQGRRWSPLHF.

The count of this clone is one. The chain's CDR3 is CASTYLPTGEQYF. Written as DNA, the CDR3 is TGTGCCAGCACCTACCTACCGACGGGGGAGCAGTACTTC. The chain links TRBV6-5 to TRBJ2-7; possible D gene TRBD2, 5 bases. CDR1 is MNHEY, CDR2 SVGAGI, per germline. The CDR3 is 13 amino acids. Between the trimmed V and J ends, which lost 7 bases and 7 bases, there was a span of 17 bases.

For the CDR3, the DNA is TGTGCCAGTAGTATCGCAGGAACTAGCGGGGTTTACAATGAGCAGTTCTTC. Amino acid sequence: CASSIAGTSGVYNEQFF. This rearrangement joins TRBV19 to TRBJ2-1, with TRBD2 identical over 10 bases. There are 17 residues in the CDR3. The junction had 9 bases not matched to a gene; V was cut back by 3 bases and J by 4 bases. Germline values: CDR1 LNHDA, CDR2 SQIVND (reference sequence).

The CDR3 bases are TGTGCCAGCAGTCCGCGACTAGCGGGACTAGCAGATACGCAGTATTTT. It translates to CASSPRLAGLADTQYF. The genes are TRBV7-8 and TRBJ2-3, with 11 nucleotides matching TRBD2. Germline V lookup: CDR1 SGHVS, CDR2 FQNEAQ. CDR3 size: 16 residues. The V gene end was trimmed by 6 bases and the J gene end by 4 bases; junction bases not matched to a gene: 9.

V is TRBV28 and J is TRBJ2-1; D possibly corresponds to TRBD2 (7 bases). CDR3 length equals 16 residues. V lost 4 bases to trimming and J lost 7 bases, with 20 bases between them. Looked up from germline, CDR1 is MDHEN and CDR2 is SYDVKM. The DNA of the CDR3 is TGTGCCAGCAGTTCAGAGGGGGAGGGCTTCGCTAATGAGCAGTTCTTC. Residues: CASSSEGEGFANEQFF.

CDR3 bases: TGTGCCAGCAGTTTGGCGGGGCGGGCCCAAGAGACCCAGTACTTC. Amino acid sequence: CASSLAGRAQETQYF. The J gene is TRBJ2-5, the V gene TRBV6-5, with D perhaps TRBD2 (6 bases). With 4 bases removed from V and 1 base from J, the gap between germline ends came to 13 bases. This CDR3 contains 15 residues. CDR1 is MNHEY and CDR2 is SVGAGI in the germline V gene.